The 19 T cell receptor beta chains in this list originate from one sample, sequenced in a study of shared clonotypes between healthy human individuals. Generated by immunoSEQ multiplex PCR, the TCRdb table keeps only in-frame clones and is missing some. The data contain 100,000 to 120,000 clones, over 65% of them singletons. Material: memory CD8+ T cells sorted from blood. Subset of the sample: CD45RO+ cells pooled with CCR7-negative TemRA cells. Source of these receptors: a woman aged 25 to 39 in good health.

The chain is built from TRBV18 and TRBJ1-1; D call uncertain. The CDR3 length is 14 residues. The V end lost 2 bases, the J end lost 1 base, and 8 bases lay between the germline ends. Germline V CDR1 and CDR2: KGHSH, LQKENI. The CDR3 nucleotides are TGTGCCAGCTCACCATCCCTAACGAACACTGAAGCTTTCTTT. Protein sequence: CASSPSLTNTEAFF.

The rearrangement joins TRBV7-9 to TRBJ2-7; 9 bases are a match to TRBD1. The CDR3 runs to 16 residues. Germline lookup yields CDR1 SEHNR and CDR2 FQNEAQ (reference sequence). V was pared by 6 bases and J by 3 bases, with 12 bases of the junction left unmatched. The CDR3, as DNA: TGTGCCAGCAGACCTCCTCTGCGGGACAGGGACTACGAGCAGTACTTC. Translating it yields CASRPPLRDRDYEQYF.

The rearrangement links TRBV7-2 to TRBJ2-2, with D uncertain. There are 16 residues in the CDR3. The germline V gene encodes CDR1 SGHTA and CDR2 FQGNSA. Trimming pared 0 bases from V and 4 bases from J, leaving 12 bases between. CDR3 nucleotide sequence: TGTGCCAGCAGCTTAGCCGGGTTCGTGGCCACCGGGGAGCTGTTTTTT. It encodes CASSLAGFVATGELFF.

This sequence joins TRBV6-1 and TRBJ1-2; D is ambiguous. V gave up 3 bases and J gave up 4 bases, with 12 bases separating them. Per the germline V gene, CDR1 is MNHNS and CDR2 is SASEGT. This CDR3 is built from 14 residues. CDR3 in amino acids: CASSDRTAFYGYTF. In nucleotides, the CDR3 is TGTGCCAGCAGTGACCGGACCGCCTTCTATGGCTACACCTTC.

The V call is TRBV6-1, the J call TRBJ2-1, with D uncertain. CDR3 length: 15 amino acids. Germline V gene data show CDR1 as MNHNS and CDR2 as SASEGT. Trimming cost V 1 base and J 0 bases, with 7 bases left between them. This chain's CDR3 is CASSEVHGSYNEQFF. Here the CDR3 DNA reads TGTGCCAGCAGTGAAGTCCACGGCTCCTACAATGAGCAGTTCTTC.

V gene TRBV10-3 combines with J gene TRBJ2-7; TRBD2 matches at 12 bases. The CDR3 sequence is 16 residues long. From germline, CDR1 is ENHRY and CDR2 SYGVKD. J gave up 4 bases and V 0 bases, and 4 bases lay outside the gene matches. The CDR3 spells CAISESASGGEYEQYF. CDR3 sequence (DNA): TGTGCCATCAGTGAGTCGGCTAGCGGGGGGGAGTACGAGCAGTACTTC.

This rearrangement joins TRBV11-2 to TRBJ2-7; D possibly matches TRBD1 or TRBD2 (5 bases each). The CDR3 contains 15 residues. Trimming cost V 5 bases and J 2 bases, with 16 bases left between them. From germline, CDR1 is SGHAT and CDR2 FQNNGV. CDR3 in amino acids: CASSGFVEGTYEQYF. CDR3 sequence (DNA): TGTGCCAGCAGCGGCTTTGTAGAGGGGACCTACGAGCAGTACTTC.

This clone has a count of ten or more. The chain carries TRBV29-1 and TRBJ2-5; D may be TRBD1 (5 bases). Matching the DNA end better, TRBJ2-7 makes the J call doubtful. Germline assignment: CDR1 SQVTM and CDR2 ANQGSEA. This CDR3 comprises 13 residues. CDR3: CSVDHEAGNEQYF. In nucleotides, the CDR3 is TGCAGCGTTGATCACGAGGCAGGGAACGAGCAGTACTTC.

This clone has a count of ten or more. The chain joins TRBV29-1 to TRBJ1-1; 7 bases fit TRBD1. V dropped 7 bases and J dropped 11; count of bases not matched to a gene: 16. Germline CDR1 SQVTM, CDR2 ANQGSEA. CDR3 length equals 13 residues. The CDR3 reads CSAVTGTGQGAFF. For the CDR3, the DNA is TGCAGCGCAGTGACAGGGACGGGCCAGGGTGCTTTCTTT.

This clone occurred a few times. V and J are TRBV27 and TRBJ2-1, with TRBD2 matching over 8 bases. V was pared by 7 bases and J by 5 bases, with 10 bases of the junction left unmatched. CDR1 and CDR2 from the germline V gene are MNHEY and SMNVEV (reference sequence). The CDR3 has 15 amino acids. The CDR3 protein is CASKLGLAGNNEQFF. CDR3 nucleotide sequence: TGTGCCAGCAAGCTGGGCCTAGCGGGTAACAATGAGCAGTTCTTC.

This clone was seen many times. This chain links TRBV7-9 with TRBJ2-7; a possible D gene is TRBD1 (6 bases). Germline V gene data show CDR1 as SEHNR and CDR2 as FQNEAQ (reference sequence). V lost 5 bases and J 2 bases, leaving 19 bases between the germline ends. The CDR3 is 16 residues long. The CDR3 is CASSETAGVRAYEQYF. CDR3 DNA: TGTGCCAGCAGCGAAACCGCAGGGGTTAGGGCCTACGAGCAGTACTTC.

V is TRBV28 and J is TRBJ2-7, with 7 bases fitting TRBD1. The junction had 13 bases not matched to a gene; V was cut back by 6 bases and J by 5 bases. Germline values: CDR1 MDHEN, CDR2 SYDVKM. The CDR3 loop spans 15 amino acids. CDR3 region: CASSSRTQGPDEQYF. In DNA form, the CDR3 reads TGTGCCAGCAGCTCCCGTACACAGGGGCCAGACGAGCAGTACTTC.

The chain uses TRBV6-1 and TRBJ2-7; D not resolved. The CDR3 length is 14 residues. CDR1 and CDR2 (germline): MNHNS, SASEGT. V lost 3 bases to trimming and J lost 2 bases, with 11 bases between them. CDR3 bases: TGTGCCAGCAGTGATGGGCCAGAAGCCTACGAGCAGTACTTC. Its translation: CASSDGPEAYEQYF.

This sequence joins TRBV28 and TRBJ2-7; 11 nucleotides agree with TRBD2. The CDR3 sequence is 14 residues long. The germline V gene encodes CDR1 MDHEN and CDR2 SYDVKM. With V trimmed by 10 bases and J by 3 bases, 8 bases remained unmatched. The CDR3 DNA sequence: TGTGCCACCGACCTAGCGGGAGGTTTCTACGAGCAGTACTTC. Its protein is CATDLAGGFYEQYF.

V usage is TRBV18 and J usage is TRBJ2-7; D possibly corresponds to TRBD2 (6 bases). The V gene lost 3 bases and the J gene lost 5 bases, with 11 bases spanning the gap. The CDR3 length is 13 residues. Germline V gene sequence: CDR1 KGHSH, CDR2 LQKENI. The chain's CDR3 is CASSPEGFDEQYF. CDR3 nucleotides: TGTGCCAGCTCACCGGAGGGGTTTGACGAGCAGTACTTC.

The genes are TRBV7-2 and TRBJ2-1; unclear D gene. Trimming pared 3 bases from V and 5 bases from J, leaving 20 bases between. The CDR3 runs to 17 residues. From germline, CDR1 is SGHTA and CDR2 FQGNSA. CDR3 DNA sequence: TGTGCCAGCAGCTTCGGTTTTGGGGTAGGGCTGAACAATGAGCAGTTCTTC. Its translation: CASSFGFGVGLNNEQFF.

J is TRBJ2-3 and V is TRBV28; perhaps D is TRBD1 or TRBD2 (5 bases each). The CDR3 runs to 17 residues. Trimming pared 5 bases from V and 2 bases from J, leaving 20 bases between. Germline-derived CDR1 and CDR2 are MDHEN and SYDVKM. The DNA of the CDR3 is TGTGCCAGCAGTCTACCGGGACGGGCGATACCCACAGATACGCAGTATTTT. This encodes CASSLPGRAIPTDTQYF.

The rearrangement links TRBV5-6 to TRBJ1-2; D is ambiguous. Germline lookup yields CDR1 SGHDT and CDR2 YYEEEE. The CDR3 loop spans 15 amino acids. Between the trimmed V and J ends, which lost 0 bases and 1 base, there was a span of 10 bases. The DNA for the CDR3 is TGTGCCAGCAGCTTGGTGTCAGAGTTTAACTATGGCTACACCTTC. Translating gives CASSLVSEFNYGYTF.

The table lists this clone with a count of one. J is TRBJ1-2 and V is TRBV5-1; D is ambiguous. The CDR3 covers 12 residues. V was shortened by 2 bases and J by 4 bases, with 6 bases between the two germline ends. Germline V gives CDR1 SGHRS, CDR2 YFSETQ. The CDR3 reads CASSLERYGYTF. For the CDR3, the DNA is TGCGCCAGCAGCTTAGAGCGCTATGGCTACACCTTC.